This T cell receptor (beta chain) is from a study of blood T cell repertoires in COVID-19. Some clones are missing from TCRdb's copy, which holds only in-frame ones; the method was immunoSEQ multiplex PCR. The sample lists 130,000 to 150,000 clones; approximately 91% were seen once. V lost 5 bases to trimming and J lost 3 bases; unmatched junction nucleotides: 5. The CDR3 runs to 15 residues. Germline V gives CDR1 SEHNR, CDR2 FQNEAQ (reference sequence). Specimen: peripheral blood. The clonotype originates from a man aged 65-85 years with acute or convalescent COVID-19. The gene calls are TRBV7-9 and TRBJ2-5, with 11 bases identical to TRBD2. The CDR3 here is CASSRGGLAEETQYF. The CDR3 nucleotides are TGTGCCAGCAGCAGGGGGGGACTAGCGGAAGAGACCCAGTACTTC. The full variable domain, in which reference TRBV7-9 and TRBJ2-5 provide the parts outside the CDR3, is DTGVSQNPRHKITKRGQNVTFRCDPISEHNRLYWYRQTLGQGPEFLTYFQNEAQLEKSRLLSDRFSAERPKGSFSTLEIQRTEQGDSAMYLCASSRGGLAEETQYFGPGTRLLVL.